Below are 21 T cell receptor beta chains sequenced from a single sample in a study of Tregs in tolerant kidney transplant recipients. Mixed chimerism was transient after nonmyeloablative marrow transplants from related graft donors. Assay: immunoSEQ multiplex PCR; the TCRdb copy retains only in-frame clones and omits some. This sample has around 64,000 clones, with around 87% found just once. The sample was CD4+ T cells from blood (PBMCs), taken 6 months after the transplant. The source of these receptors is a human patient who received a combined kidney and bone marrow transplant. Some T cells may be transferred from the graft donor.

In its sample, this clone was seen a few times. Relative to the germline gene, one junction end is altered; a read error may explain this. This sequence joins TRBV2 and TRBJ2-1; TRBD2 agrees at 13 bases. CDR1 is SNHLY, CDR2 FYNNEI, per germline. CDR3 length: 14 amino acids. The CDR3 is CASSEARLAGGELF. In DNA form, the CDR3 reads TGTGCCAGCAGTGAAGCCCGACTAGCGGGAGGCGAACTCTTC.

The V call is TRBV2, the J call TRBJ1-2; 7 bases line up with TRBD1. In germline, CDR1 is SNHLY, CDR2 FYNNEI. The trim removed 4 bases at V and 8 bases at J, leaving 10 bases unmatched. The CDR3 extends over 14 amino acids. For the CDR3, the DNA is TGTGCCAGCAGTGTAATGTCGACAGGGATCGGCTACACCTTC. It specifies CASSVMSTGIGYTF.

This chain uses TRBV5-4 with TRBJ2-3; tentative D call: TRBD1 (6 bases). The CDR3 loop spans 15 amino acids. Germline V gene data show CDR1 as SGHNT and CDR2 as YYREEE (reference sequence). The germline V and J ends were trimmed by 4 bases and 1 base, with 13 bases remaining between them. CDR3 DNA: TGTGCCAGCAGCCGATTCCGGACAGGCACAGATACGCAGTATTTT. This sequence encodes CASSRFRTGTDTQYF.

The chain recombines TRBV4-3 with TRBJ1-3; D remains ambiguous. Germline values: CDR1 LGHNA, CDR2 YSLEER. CDR3 length: 15 residues. Trimming removed 4 bases from V and 5 bases from J, with 15 bases in between. CDR3 in amino acids: CASSPQRAGRNTIYF. In DNA, the CDR3 is TGCGCCAGCAGCCCCCAGCGGGCAGGTCGAAACACCATATATTTT.

The gene calls are TRBV5-1 and TRBJ2-3, with 11 bases that match TRBD2. This CDR3 comprises 15 residues. The V segment lost 1 base and the J segment 5 bases; nucleotides outside the gene matches: 3. CDR1 is SGHRS and CDR2 is YFSETQ in the germline V gene. The CDR3 region has the DNA TGCGCCAGCAGCTTGTTAGCGGGAGGGGGAGATACGCAGTATTTT. Residues: CASSLLAGGGDTQYF.

CDR3 protein: CASSRTPTSGRETQYF. CDR3 DNA: TGTGCCAGCAGCCGCACCCCGACTAGCGGGCGAGAGACCCAGTACTTC. The chain links TRBV4-2 to TRBJ2-5, with 10 bases lining up with TRBD2. V gave up 4 bases and J gave up 4 bases; unmatched junction bases: 9. The CDR3 runs to 16 residues. Germline V gene sequence: CDR1 LGHNA, CDR2 YNFKEQ.

With regard to this clone: An end of the junction differs from the germline gene, which may be a read error. The J gene is TRBJ2-5, the V gene TRBV5-1; D perhaps matches TRBD2 (6 bases). The CDR3 has 16 residues. Germline values: CDR1 SGHRS, CDR2 YFSETQ. The CDR3 region is CARSLSPSAGPETQYF. The CDR3 coding sequence is TGCGCCCGCAGCTTGAGTCCTAGCGCGGGGCCGGAGACCCAGTACTTC.

The chain links TRBV4-1 to TRBJ1-5, with D uncertain. V lost 0 bases to trimming and J lost 2 bases, with 8 bases between them. Germline CDR1 reads MGHRA; CDR2 reads YSYEKL. There are 15 residues in the CDR3. CDR3 region: CASSQDEVGNQPQHF. The CDR3 region has the DNA TGCGCCAGCAGCCAAGACGAGGTGGGCAATCAGCCCCAGCATTTT.

The rearrangement links TRBV2 to TRBJ2-7; possible D gene TRBD1, 6 bases. Trimming shortened V by 1 base and J by 12 bases, and 16 bases separated the two germline ends. The CDR3 loop spans 13 amino acids. The germline V gene encodes CDR1 SNHLY and CDR2 FYNNEI. The CDR3 here is CASSEGQGYDSYF. The CDR3 DNA is TGTGCCAGCAGTGAAGGGCAGGGGTACGATTCGTACTTC.

The chain carries TRBV6-6 and TRBJ2-5; D might be TRBD2 (6 bases). V shed 5 bases and J shed 5 bases, with 18 bases lying between them. Germline CDR1 is MNHNY and CDR2 is SVGAGI (reference sequence). This CDR3 has 15 amino acids. CDR3 sequence reads: CASSVGLLSGETQYF. The CDR3 DNA reads as TGTGCCAGCAGTGTGGGACTCCTCAGCGGGGAGACCCAGTACTTC.

J is TRBJ2-3 and V is TRBV6-6, with 8 bases lining up with TRBD2. The CDR3 consists of 15 residues. Trimming removed 5 bases from V and 4 bases from J; junction bases left unmatched: 8. Germline V lookup: CDR1 MNHNY, CDR2 SVGAGI (reference sequence). CDR3 in DNA: TGTGCCAGCAGTCCCGGGACTAGGAGGGCAGATACGCAGTATTTT. This encodes CASSPGTRRADTQYF.

J is TRBJ2-3 and V is TRBV11-3; 8 bases are shared with TRBD1. Germline V gene lookup returns CDR1 SGHNT and CDR2 YENEEA. The length of the CDR3 is 15 residues. With V trimmed by 6 bases and J by 5 bases, 10 bases remained unmatched. The DNA for the CDR3 is TGTGCCAGCAGACTCCCAGGGGGCAAGATAGATACGCAGTATTTT. Its translation is CASRLPGGKIDTQYF.

The chain carries TRBV11-3 and TRBJ1-4, with TRBD1 matching 9 bases. The CDR3 consists of 14 residues. From germline, CDR1 is SGHNT and CDR2 YENEEA. The V and J ends lost 4 bases and 6 bases, in that order; junction bases with no gene match: 3. CDR3 protein: CASSSGQGHEKLFF. The CDR3 DNA is TGTGCCAGCAGCTCGGGACAGGGTCATGAAAAACTGTTTTTT.

The chain recombines TRBV15 with TRBJ1-1; D is unresolved. V shed 1 base and J shed 3 bases, with 12 bases lying between them. The CDR3 length is 15 residues. The germline V gene encodes CDR1 LNHNV and CDR2 YYDKDF (reference sequence). The CDR3 loop is CATSRGEEGYTEAFF. The CDR3 bases are TGTGCCACCAGCAGAGGGGAGGAGGGCTACACTGAAGCTTTCTTT.

The chain couples TRBV4-2 to TRBJ2-3; 7 bases are a match to TRBD2. CDR3 size: 17 residues. Germline CDR1 LGHNA, CDR2 YNFKEQ. V lost 0 bases, J lost 0 bases, and 6 bases stayed unmatched. CDR3 sequence reads: CASSQEPAGQSTDTQYF. CDR3 DNA: TGTGCCAGCAGCCAAGAGCCAGCGGGGCAGAGCACAGATACGCAGTATTTT.

This rearrangement joins TRBV28 to TRBJ2-7, with D possibly TRBD2 on 6 matching bases. Trimming cost V 4 bases and J 4 bases, with 11 bases left between them. The germline V gene has CDR1 MDHEN and CDR2 SYDVKM. The CDR3 is 13 residues long. The CDR3 nucleotides are TGTGCCAGCAGTTCGGGGAGGTCGTACGAGCAGTACTTC. Its protein product is CASSSGRSYEQYF.

The rearrangement links TRBV7-6 to TRBJ2-3; D gene uncertain. From germline, CDR1 is SGHVS and CDR2 FNYEAQ. This CDR3 spans 15 amino acids. Between the trimmed V and J ends, which lost 2 bases and 2 bases, there was a span of 11 bases. The CDR3 DNA follows: TGTGCCAGCAGCTTAAGAGGATTACCCACAGATACGCAGTATTTT. Its translation is CASSLRGLPTDTQYF.

The chain is built from TRBV4-3 and TRBJ2-7; D call uncertain. V shed 2 bases and J shed 0 bases, with 11 bases lying between them. CDR1 is LGHNA, CDR2 YSLEER, per germline. The CDR3 is 15 amino acids. The chain's CDR3 is CASSQIAKSSYEQYF. The CDR3 DNA is TGCGCCAGCAGCCAAATCGCTAAAAGCTCCTACGAGCAGTACTTC.

The rearrangement joins TRBV29-1 to TRBJ1-4, with a tentative D call TRBD1 (6 bases). V was trimmed by 6 bases and J by 0 bases, leaving 14 bases between them. Per the germline V gene, CDR1 is SQVTM and CDR2 is ANQGSEA. The CDR3 length is 15 residues. Here the CDR3 reads CSVVDSEATNEKLFF. The CDR3 DNA is TGCAGCGTGGTGGACAGTGAAGCAACTAATGAAAAACTGTTTTTT.

This chain uses TRBV7-9 with TRBJ1-2; 9 nucleotides line up with TRBD1. Per the germline V gene, CDR1 is SEHNR and CDR2 is FQNEAQ (reference sequence). Trimming cost V 5 bases and J 2 bases; bases outside gene matches: 6. This CDR3 spans 15 amino acids. As DNA, the CDR3 is TGTGCCAGCAGCGTCGGACAGGGGAGGAACTATGGCTACACCTTC. This gives the protein CASSVGQGRNYGYTF.

The V call is TRBV11-2, the J call TRBJ2-7; 14 bases agree with TRBD2. Losses at the gene ends were 5 bases for V and 2 bases for J; bases not matched to a gene: 2. Germline CDR1 reads SGHAT; CDR2 reads FQNNGV. This CDR3 has 15 residues. The CDR3 sequence: CASSRLAGGPYEQYF. The CDR3 DNA reads as TGTGCCAGCAGCAGACTAGCGGGGGGGCCCTACGAGCAGTACTTC.